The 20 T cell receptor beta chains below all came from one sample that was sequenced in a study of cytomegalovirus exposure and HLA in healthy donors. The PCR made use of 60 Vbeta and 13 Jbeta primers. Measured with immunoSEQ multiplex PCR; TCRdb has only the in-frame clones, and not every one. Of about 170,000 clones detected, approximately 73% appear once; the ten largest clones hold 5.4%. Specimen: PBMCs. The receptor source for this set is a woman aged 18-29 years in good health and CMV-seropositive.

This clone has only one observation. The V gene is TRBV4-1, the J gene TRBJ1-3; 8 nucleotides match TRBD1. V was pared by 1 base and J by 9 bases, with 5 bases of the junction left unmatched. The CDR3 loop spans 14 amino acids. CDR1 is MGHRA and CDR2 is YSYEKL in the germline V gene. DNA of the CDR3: TGCGCCAGCAGCCAAGGACAGGGGCAGGCCACCATATATTTT. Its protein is CASSQGQGQATIYF.

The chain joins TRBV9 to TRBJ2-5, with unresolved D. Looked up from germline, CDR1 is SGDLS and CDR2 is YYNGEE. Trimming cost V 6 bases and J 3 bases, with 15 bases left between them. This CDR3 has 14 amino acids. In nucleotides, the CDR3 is TGTGCCAGCATAGCAGACCCGATTAAAGAGACCCAGTACTTC. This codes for CASIADPIKETQYF.

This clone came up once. As DNA, the CDR3 is TGTGCCAGTAGTATAGGTCACAAGAACTATGGCTACACCTTC. Amino acids: CASSIGHKNYGYTF. V gene TRBV19 combines with J gene TRBJ1-2; D not resolved. V lost 1 base and J 2 bases, leaving 8 bases between the germline ends. CDR1 and CDR2 from the germline V gene are LNHDA and SQIVND (reference sequence). There are 14 residues in the CDR3. Variable domain in full (rest from reference TRBV19 and TRBJ1-2): DGGITQSPKYLFRKEGQNVTLSCEQNLNHDAMYWYRQDPGQGLRLIYYSQIVNDFQKGDIAEGYSVSREKKESFPLTVTSAQKNPTAFYLCASSIGHKNYGYTFGSGTRLTVV.

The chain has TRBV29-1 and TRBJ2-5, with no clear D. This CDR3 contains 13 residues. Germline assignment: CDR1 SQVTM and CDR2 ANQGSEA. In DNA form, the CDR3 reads TGCGGTTTGGCAGGCCATAATCAAGAGACCCAGTACTTC. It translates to CGLAGHNQETQYF.

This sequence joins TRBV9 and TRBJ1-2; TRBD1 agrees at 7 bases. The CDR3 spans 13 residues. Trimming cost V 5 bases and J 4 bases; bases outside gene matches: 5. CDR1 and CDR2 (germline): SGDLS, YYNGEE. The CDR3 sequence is CASRSTGTYGYTF. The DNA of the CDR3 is TGTGCCAGCAGGTCGACAGGGACCTATGGCTACACCTTC. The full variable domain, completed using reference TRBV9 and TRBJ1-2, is DSGVTQTPKHLITATGQRVTLRCSPRSGDLSVYWYQQSLDQGLQFLIQYYNGEERAKGNILERFSAQQFPDLHSELNLSSLELGDSALYFCASRSTGTYGYTFGSGTRLTVV.

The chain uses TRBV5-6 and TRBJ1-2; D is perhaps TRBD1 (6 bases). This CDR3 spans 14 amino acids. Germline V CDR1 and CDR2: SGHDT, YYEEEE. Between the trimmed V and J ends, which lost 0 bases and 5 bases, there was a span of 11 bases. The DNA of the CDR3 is TGTGCCAGCAGCTTGGACGGGACAAGTTATGGCTACACCTTC. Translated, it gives CASSLDGTSYGYTF. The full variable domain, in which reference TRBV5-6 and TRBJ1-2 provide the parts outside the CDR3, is DAGVTQSPTHLIKTRGQQVTLRCSPKSGHDTVSWYQQALGQGPQFIFQYYEEEERQRGNFPDRFSGHQFPNYSSELNVNALLLGDSALYLCASSLDGTSYGYTFGSGTRLTVV.

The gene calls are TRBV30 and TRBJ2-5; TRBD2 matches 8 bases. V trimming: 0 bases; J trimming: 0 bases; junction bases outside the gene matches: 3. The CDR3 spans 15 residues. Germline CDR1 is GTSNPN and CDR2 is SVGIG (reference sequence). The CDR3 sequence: CAWSVGSGDQETQYF. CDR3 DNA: TGTGCCTGGAGTGTAGGTAGCGGGGACCAAGAGACCCAGTACTTC.

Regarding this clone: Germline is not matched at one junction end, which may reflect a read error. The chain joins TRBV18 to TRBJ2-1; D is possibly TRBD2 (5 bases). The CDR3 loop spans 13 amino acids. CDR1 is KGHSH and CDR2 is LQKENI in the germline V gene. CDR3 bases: TGTGCCAGCTCGGAGAATGGAGGCGATGAGCAGGTCTTC. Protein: CASSENGGDEQVF.

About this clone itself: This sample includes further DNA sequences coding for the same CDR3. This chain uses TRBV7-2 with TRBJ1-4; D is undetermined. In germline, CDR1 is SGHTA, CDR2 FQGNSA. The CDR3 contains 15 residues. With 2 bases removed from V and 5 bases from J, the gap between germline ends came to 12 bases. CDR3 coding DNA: TGTGCCAGCAGCTTACGAGGAGGGAACAATGAAAAACTGTTTTTT. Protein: CASSLRGGNNEKLFF.

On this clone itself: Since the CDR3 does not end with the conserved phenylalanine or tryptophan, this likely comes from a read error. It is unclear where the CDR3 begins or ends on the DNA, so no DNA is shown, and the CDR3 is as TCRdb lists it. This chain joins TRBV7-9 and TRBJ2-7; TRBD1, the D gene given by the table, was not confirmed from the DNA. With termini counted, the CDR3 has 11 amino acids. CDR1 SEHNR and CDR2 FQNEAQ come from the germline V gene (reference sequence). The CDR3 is CSSSLERDRVY.

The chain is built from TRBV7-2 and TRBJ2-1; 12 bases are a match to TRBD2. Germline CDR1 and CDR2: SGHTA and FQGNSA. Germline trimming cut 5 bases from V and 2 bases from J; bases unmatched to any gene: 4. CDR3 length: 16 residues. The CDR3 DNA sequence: TGTGCCAGCAGCAACCCTAGCGGGGGGGCCTACAATGAGCAGTTCTTC. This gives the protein CASSNPSGGAYNEQFF.

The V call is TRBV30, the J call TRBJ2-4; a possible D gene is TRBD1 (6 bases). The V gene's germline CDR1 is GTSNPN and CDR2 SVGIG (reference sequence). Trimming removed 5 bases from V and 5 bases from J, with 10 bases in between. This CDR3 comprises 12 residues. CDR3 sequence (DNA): TGTGCCTGGGGGGACATTCAAAACATTCAGTACTTC. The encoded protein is CAWGDIQNIQYF.

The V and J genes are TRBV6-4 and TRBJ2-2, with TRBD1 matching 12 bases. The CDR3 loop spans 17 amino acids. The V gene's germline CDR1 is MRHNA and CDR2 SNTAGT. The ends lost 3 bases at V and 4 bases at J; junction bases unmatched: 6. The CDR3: CASSDWDRGRVTGELFF. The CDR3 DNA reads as TGTGCCAGCAGTGATTGGGACAGGGGGCGCGTCACCGGGGAGCTGTTTTTT.

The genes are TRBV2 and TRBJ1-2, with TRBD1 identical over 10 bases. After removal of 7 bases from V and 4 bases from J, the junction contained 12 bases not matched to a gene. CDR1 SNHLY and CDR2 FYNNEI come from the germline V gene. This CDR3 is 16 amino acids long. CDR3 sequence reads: CASNRDRGIFGYGYTF. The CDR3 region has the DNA TGTGCCAGCAACCGGGACAGGGGTATTTTCGGCTATGGCTACACCTTC. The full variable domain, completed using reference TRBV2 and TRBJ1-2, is EPEVTQTPSHQVTQMGQEVILRCVPISNHLYFYWYRQILGQKVEFLVSFYNNEISEKSEIFDDQFSVERPDGSNFTLKIRSTKLEDSAMYFCASNRDRGIFGYGYTFGSGTRLTVV.

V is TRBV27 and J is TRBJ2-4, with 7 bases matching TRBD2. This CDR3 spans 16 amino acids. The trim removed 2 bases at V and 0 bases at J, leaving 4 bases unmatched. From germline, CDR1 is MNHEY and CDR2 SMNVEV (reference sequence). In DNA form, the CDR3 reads TGTGCCAGCAGTTTAGCTTCGGGGGGAGCCAAAAACATTCAGTACTTC. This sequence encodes CASSLASGGAKNIQYF.

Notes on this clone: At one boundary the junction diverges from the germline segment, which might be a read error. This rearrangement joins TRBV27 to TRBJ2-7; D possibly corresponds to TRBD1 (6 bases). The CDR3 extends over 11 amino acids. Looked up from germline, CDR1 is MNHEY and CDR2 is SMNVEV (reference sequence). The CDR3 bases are TGCGCAACAGGGCCCCCCCGGGAGCAGTACTTC. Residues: CATGPPREQYF.

In nucleotides, the CDR3 is TGTGCCAGCAGTCTTCAGGGAATTACGCAGTATTTT. Its protein product is CASSLQGITQYF. The V call is TRBV25-1, the J call TRBJ2-3, with D possibly matching TRBD1 (5 bases). The CDR3 runs to 12 residues. V lost 5 bases and J 8 bases, leaving 11 bases between the germline ends. Germline V gives CDR1 MGHDK, CDR2 SYGVNS.

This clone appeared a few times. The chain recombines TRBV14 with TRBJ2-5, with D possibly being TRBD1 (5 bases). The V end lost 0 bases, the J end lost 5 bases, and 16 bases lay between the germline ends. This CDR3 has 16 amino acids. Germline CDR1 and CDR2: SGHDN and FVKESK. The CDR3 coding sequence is TGTGCCAGCAGCCAAGATCTGGGCAGGGTGGAGGAGACCCAGTACTTC. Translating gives CASSQDLGRVEETQYF.

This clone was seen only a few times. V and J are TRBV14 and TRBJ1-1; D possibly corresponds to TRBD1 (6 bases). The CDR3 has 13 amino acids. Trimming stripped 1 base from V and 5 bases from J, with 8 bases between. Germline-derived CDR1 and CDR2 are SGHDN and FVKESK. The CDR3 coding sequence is TGTGCCAGCAGCCAAGCGACAGGAACTGAAGCTTTCTTT. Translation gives CASSQATGTEAFF.

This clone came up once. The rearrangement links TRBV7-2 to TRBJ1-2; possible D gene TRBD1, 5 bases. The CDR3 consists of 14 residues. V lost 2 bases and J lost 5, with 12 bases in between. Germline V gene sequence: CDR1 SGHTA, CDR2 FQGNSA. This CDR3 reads CASSLTDGGYGYTF. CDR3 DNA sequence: TGTGCCAGCAGCTTAACCGATGGGGGGTATGGCTACACCTTC.